Below are 14 T cell receptor beta chains sequenced from a single sample in a study of graft-versus-host responses after intestinal transplantation. Generated by immunoSEQ multiplex PCR, the TCRdb table keeps only in-frame clones and is missing some. The sample lists 80,000 to 90,000 clones, 85% to 90% occurring once. These TCRs are of unknown antigen specificity. The source was unstimulated CD4+ T cells sorted from spleen or lymph node cells, collected before intestinal transplant. The receptors were gathered from a human donor who received an intestinal transplant.

Here the CDR3 DNA reads TGTGCCGCCGGACTGCAGAGCTATGGCTACACCTTC. The encoded protein is CAAGLQSYGYTF. The rearrangement joins TRBV6-5 to TRBJ1-2; no reliable D call. The CDR3 covers 12 residues. Trimming removed 11 bases at V and 4 bases at J, with 14 bases between. Germline V gene data show CDR1 as MNHEY and CDR2 as SVGAGI.

The rearrangement joins TRBV6-6 to TRBJ1-3, with unresolved D. Trimming removed 6 bases at V and 9 bases at J, with 9 bases between. This CDR3 comprises 11 residues. From germline, CDR1 is MNHNY and CDR2 SVGAGI (reference sequence). The DNA of the CDR3 is TGTGCCAGCAGCCTCTCGGGCACCATATATTTT. This gives the protein CASSLSGTIYF.

The V call is TRBV6-6, the J call TRBJ2-7; 8 bases are a match to TRBD1. V shed 2 bases and J 2 bases; nucleotides not matched to a gene: 8. Per the germline V gene, CDR1 is MNHNY and CDR2 is SVGAGI (reference sequence). The CDR3 spans 16 residues. The CDR3 spells CASSYGDGTGPYEQYF. The CDR3 DNA reads TGTGCCAGCAGTTACGGGGACGGGACAGGTCCCTACGAGCAGTACTTC.

Only a few counts were recorded for this clone. V is TRBV5-6 and J is TRBJ1-2; D remains ambiguous. V was shortened by 4 bases and J by 5 bases, with 12 bases between the two germline ends. The CDR3 is 13 amino acids. Germline V gene data show CDR1 as SGHDT and CDR2 as YYEEEE. CDR3: CASSPLSGYGYTF. The CDR3 DNA reads TGTGCCAGCAGCCCCCTCTCAGGATATGGCTACACCTTC.

This clone was recorded a few times. The chain has TRBV4-1 and TRBJ1-3, with D possibly matching TRBD1 (5 bases). Germline V gene sequence: CDR1 MGHRA, CDR2 YSYEKL. CDR3 length: 17 amino acids. Trimming took 4 bases from V and 0 from J, leaving 16 bases between them. The CDR3 sequence: CASSPGGLPDSGNTIYF. The CDR3 region has the DNA TGCGCCAGCAGCCCCGGGGGACTGCCTGACTCTGGAAACACCATATATTTT.

This chain uses TRBV9 with TRBJ1-3; TRBD1 is a possible D gene (5 bases). Trimming pared 3 bases from V and 2 bases from J, leaving 6 bases between. From germline, CDR1 is SGDLS and CDR2 YYNGEE. The CDR3 is made up of 13 amino acids. Written as DNA, the CDR3 is TGTGCCAGCAGCGAGGGGCCTGGAAACACCATATATTTT. It specifies CASSEGPGNTIYF.

The CDR3 spells CASSGAFTQTYEQYF. Here the CDR3 DNA reads TGTGCCAGCAGTGGGGCGTTCACACAGACCTACGAGCAGTACTTC. The chain joins TRBV6-1 to TRBJ2-7; D unresolved. The CDR3 is made up of 15 amino acids. Looked up from germline, CDR1 is MNHNS and CDR2 is SASEGT. Trimming cost V 4 bases and J 2 bases, with 15 bases left between them.

The chain carries TRBV6-6 and TRBJ2-7; a weak D match, TRBD1 (6 bases). The CDR3 contains 16 residues. V gave up 10 bases and J gave up 5 bases, with 27 bases separating them. The V gene's germline CDR1 is MNHNY and CDR2 SVGAGI (reference sequence). The CDR3 bases are TGTGCCACCACCGTGCCAACAGGGCCAGGACCTAACGAGCAGTACTTC. Translating it yields CATTVPTGPGPNEQYF.

The CDR3 DNA reads as TGCGCCAGCAGTCGATCGACTAGCGGGGGCCCATACCGCACAGATACGCAGTATTTT. Its translation is CASSRSTSGGPYRTDTQYF. The V call is TRBV10-2, the J call TRBJ2-3; 12 nucleotides agree with TRBD2. Germline-derived CDR1 and CDR2 are WSHSY and SAAADI. The CDR3 totals 19 residues. After removal of 5 bases from V and 1 base from J, the junction contained 13 bases not matched to a gene.

The chain combines TRBV9 with TRBJ2-1, with D possibly being TRBD2 (7 bases). The V end lost 0 bases, the J end lost 10 bases, and 17 bases lay between the germline ends. The CDR3 totals 15 residues. Per germline, CDR1 SGDLS and CDR2 YYNGEE. CDR3: CASSVDVGGLGEQFF. CDR3 nucleotides: TGTGCCAGCAGCGTAGACGTGGGGGGGCTCGGCGAGCAGTTCTTC.

This sequence joins TRBV11-2 and TRBJ1-2; D remains unclear. This CDR3 spans 13 amino acids. V dropped 0 bases and J dropped 5 bases, with 7 bases sitting between them. Per the germline V gene, CDR1 is SGHAT and CDR2 is FQNNGV. The CDR3 loop is CASSLDRDYGYTF. CDR3 DNA: TGTGCCAGCAGCTTAGATCGGGATTATGGCTACACCTTC. Full variable domain (remainder filled in from reference TRBV11-2 and TRBJ1-2): EAGVAQSPRYKIIEKRQSVAFWCNPISGHATLYWYQQILGQGPKLLIQFQNNGVVDDSQLPKDRFSAERLKGVDSTLKIQPAKLEDSAVYLCASSLDRDYGYTFGSGTRLTVV.

The CDR3: CASSRQGGQPQHF. CDR3 DNA: TGTGCCAGCAGTCGACAGGGAGGTCAGCCCCAGCATTTT. V is TRBV6-5 and J is TRBJ1-5; 7 bases match TRBD1. CDR1 MNHEY and CDR2 SVGAGI come from the germline V gene. The V gene end was trimmed by 5 bases and the J gene end by 6 bases; junction bases not matched to a gene: 4. The CDR3 consists of 13 residues.

This chain uses TRBV5-4 with TRBJ2-5; TRBD2 aligns across 11 bases. The junction had 4 bases not matched to a gene; V was cut back by 2 bases and J by 1 base. Germline lookup yields CDR1 SGHNT and CDR2 YYREEE (reference sequence). The CDR3 totals 16 residues. The CDR3 loop reads CASSFGLAGLQETQYF. In nucleotides, the CDR3 is TGTGCCAGCAGCTTCGGACTAGCGGGCCTCCAAGAGACCCAGTACTTC.

As regards this clone: The DNA is omitted, as the CDR3 cannot be located on it reliably, and the CDR3 follows TCRdb's listing. V usage is TRBV18 and J usage is TRBJ2-6; the table assigns TRBD2, which was not confirmed against the DNA. Germline CDR1 is KGHSH and CDR2 is LQKENI. The CDR3 is made up of 17 amino acids, end residues included. The CDR3 is CASSPPPFWRGANVLTF.